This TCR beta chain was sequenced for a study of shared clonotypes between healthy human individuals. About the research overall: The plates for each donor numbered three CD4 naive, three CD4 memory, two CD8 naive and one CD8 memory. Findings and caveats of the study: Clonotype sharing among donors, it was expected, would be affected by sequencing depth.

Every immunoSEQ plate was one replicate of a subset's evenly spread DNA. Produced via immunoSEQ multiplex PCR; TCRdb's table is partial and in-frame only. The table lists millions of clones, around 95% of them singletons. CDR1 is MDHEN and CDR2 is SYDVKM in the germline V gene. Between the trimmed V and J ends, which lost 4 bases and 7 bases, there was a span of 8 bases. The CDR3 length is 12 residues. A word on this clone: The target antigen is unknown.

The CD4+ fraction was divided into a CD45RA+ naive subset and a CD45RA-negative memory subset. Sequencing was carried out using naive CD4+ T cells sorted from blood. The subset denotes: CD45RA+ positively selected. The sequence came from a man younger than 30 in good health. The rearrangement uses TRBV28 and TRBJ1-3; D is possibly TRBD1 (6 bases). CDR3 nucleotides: TGTGCCAGCAGTTCTCAGGGGAACACCATATATTTT. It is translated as CASSSQGNTIYF.